This T cell receptor (beta chain) was captured by sequencing in a study of monozygotic twins with inflammatory bowel disease. Germline values: CDR1 LGHDT, CDR2 YNNKEL (reference sequence). This CDR3 is 13 amino acids long. Study observations and caveats: T cell subtypes that differed could not be told apart.

On this clonotype: Its specificity is not known.

TCRdb processed the 5' RACE reads again and assigns one entry to each CDR3 protein, with no DNA. This repertoire includes approximately 85,000 distinct CDR3 sequences. V gene TRBV3-1 combines with J gene TRBJ2-2. This clonotype was sampled from a human donor with ulcerative colitis or Crohn's disease, or a healthy co-twin of an affected twin (not recorded which). Sequenced: blood. The CDR3: CASSHMDTGELFF.